These T cell receptor beta chains were read from a single sample in a study of CD8 T cells in Susac syndrome. TCRdb re-analysed the immunoSEQ multiplex PCR reads in MiXCR, keeping a single row per CDR3 protein. Among more than 200,000 distinct CDR3 sequences listed, over 90% were seen once. Sequencing was performed on CD4+ T cells from PBMCs. Every receptor here comes from a human donor with Susac syndrome. CDR3s leave out the opening cysteine and the closing phenylalanine or tryptophan. Each record gives: D gene, V gene, clone size, CDR3 protein. A D gene is named only where the DNA matches it firmly. Only some rows state a clone size, as once, few, many or a class for expanded clones.

NA TRBV7-9 NA ASSFDLSEKLF
TRBD2 TRBV29-1 NA SARAGVTSYNEQF
NA TRBV2 NA ASSENFYGSYEQY
NA TRBV7-3 NA ASSLQPGADTQY
NA TRBV24-1 NA ATSDPTYNEQF
NA TRBV5-1 NA ASSLEGGRGQPQH
NA TRBV4-1 NA ASSQDTSGRPGPQH
NA TRBV20-1 NA SAGQRAVRQPQH
NA TRBV6-1 NA ASRFGQLESYEQY
NA TRBV5-1 NA ASSLGAGDEAF
NA TRBV5-1 NA ASSFTEAHEQY
NA TRBV20-1 NA SAKVIGPNTEAF
NA TRBV20-1 once SARVPGSTEAF
NA TRBV4-3 NA ASSQDRGSSMNTEAF
NA TRBV3-1 once ASSQYDKNTEAF
TRBD1 TRBV6-5 NA ASSYVGGSEAF
NA TRBV18 NA ASSPPRGEGTGELF
TRBD1 TRBV10-3 NA ATRTGVSTDTQY
NA TRBV5-4 NA ASSRDPGTTEKLF
NA TRBV28 NA ASSSLGEGQETQY
NA TRBV29-1 NA SALGPALNTEAF
TRBD2 TRBV10-3 NA AISETSGGGTDTQY
NA TRBV5-1 NA ASSLDPGSGPQH
NA TRBV20-1 NA SASINTERNIQY
NA TRBV30 NA AWSVPGGGTDTQY
TRBD1 TRBV5-1 NA ASSLAGQGPSHEQY
NA TRBV27 NA ASSPDWGSTYEQY
NA TRBV7-9 NA ASSLETRETNIQY
NA TRBV30 NA AWRLGPPPDEQY